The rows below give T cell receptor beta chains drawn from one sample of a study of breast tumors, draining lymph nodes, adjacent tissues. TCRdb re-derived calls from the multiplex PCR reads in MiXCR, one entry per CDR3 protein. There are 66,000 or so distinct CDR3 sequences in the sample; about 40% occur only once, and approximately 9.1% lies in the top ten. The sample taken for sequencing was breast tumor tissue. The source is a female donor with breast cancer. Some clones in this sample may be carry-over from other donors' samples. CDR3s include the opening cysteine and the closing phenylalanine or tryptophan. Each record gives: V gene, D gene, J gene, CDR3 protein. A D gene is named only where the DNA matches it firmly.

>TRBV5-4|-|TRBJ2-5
CASSLGRGREETQYF
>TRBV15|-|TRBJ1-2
CATSIRQEHGYTF
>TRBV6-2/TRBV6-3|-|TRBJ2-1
CASSYSVGKQFF
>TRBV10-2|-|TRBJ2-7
CASSRTGYEQYF
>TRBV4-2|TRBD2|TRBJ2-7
CASSPVLGGGGVRDEQYF
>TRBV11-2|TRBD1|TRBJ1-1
CASSLRDSFVTEAFF
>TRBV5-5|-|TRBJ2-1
CASTKQWGSAYNEQFF
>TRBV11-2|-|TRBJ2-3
CASSLYWGLGSTDTQYF
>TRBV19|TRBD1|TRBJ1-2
CASRGRGTAYGYTF
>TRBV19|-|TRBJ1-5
CARDDAGNQPQHF